This paragraph covers one T cell receptor beta chain sequence. Its antigen is not identified. Measured with immunoSEQ multiplex PCR; TCRdb has only the in-frame clones, and not every one. The repertoire includes approximately 68,000 clones, 80% to 90% of them detected once, and roughly 1% sits in the top ten. Germline V gene sequence: CDR1 WSHSY, CDR2 SAAADI. V was trimmed by 7 bases and J by 1 base, leaving 7 bases between them. The CDR3 runs to 12 residues. This sample is part of a study of OX40 agonist ivuxolimab in advanced cancers. The overall study: Every patient in dose escalation had hepatocellular carcinoma, melanoma, renal cell or head and neck cancer. Notes on the study in general: Relative to CD4+, CD8+ T cells held more expanded clones on average.

The genes are TRBV10-2 and TRBJ1-2; D is uncertain. This receptor was identified in an adult with an advanced solid tumor such as melanoma, head and neck, liver or kidney cancer. This specimen consisted of CD4+ or CD8+ T cells sorted from blood, obtained in a trial of the OX40 agonist ivuxolimab. The CDR3 sequence is CASTDNNYGYTF. CDR3 sequence (DNA): TGCGCCAGCACAGACAATAACTATGGCTACACCTTC.